This paragraph covers one T cell receptor beta chain sequence. This record belongs to a study of technical replicates of blood from a handful of donors. V was shortened by 4 bases and J by 4 bases, with 17 bases between the two germline ends. Germline V CDR1 and CDR2: SGHDN, FVKESK. The CDR3 has 16 amino acids. Libraries were prepared by immunoSEQ multiplex PCR; TCRdb keeps only in-frame clonotypes and omits some of them. The sample carries 65,000 to 90,000 clones, 92% recorded once. The chain joins TRBV14 to TRBJ2-1, with D tentatively TRBD2 (6 bases). Sequencing used T cells isolated from PBMCs. The TCR sequence derives from a human donor in good health. The CDR3 DNA is TGTGCCAGCAGCCCAACCGGCGGGAAGGGTTACAATGAGCAGTTCTTC. Protein sequence: CASSPTGGKGYNEQFF.